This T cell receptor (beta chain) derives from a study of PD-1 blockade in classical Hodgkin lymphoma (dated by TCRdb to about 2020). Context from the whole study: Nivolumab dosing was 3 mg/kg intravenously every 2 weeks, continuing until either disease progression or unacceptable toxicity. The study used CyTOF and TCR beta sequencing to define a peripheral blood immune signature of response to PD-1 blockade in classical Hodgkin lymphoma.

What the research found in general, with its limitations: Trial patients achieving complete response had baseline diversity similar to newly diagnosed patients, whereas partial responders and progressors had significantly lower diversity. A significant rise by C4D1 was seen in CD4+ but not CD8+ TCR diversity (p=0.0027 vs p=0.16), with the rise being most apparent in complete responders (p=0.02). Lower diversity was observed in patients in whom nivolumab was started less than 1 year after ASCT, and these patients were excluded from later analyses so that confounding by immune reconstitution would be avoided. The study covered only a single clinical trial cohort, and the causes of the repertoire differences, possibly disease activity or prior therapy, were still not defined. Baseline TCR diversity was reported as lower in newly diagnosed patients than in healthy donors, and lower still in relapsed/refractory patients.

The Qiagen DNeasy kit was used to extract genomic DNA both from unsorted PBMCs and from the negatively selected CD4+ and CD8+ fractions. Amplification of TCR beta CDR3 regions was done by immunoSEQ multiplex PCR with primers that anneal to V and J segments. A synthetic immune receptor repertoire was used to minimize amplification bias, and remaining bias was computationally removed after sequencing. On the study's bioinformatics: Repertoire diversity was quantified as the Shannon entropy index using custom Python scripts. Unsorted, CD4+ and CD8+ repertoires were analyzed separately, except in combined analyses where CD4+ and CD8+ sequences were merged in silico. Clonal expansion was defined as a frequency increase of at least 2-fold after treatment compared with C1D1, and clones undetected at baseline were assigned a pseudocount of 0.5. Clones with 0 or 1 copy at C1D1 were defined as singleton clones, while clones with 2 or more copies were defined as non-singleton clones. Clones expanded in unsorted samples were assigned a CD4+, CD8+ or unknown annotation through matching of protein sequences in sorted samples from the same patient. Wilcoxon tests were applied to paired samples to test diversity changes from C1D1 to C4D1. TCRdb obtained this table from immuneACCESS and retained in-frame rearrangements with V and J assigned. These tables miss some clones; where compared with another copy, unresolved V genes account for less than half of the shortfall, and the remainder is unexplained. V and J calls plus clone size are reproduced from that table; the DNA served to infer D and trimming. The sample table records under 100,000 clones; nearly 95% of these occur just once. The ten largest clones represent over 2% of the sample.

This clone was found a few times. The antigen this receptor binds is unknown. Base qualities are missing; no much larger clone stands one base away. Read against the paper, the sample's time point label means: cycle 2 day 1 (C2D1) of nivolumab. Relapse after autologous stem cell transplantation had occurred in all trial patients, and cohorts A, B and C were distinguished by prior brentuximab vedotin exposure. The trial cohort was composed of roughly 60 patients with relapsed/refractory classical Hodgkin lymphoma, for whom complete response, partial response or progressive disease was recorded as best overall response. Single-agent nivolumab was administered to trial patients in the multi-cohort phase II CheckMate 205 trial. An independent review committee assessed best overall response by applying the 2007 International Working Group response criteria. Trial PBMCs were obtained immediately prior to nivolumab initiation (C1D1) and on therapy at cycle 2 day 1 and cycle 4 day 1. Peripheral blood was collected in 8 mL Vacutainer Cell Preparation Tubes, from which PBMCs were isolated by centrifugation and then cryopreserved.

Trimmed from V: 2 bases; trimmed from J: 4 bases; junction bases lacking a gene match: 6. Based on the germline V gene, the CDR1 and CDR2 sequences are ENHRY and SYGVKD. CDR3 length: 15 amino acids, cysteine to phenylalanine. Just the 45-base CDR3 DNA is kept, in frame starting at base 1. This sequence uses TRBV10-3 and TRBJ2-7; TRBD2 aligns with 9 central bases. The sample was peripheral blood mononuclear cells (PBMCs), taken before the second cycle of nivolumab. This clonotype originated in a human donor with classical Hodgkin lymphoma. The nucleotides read TGTGCCATCAGTGAGCCGGCGGGAGGGTTTTACGAGCAGTACTTC. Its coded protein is CAISEPAGGFYEQYF.